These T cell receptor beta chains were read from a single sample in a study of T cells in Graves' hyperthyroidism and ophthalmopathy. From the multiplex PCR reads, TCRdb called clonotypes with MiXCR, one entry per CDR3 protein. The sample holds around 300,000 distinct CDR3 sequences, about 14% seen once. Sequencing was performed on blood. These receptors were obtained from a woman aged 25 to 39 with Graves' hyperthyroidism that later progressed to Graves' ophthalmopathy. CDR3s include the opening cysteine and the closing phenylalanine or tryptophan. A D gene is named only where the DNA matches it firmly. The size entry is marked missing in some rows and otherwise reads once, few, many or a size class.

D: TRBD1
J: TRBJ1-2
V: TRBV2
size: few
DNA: TGTGCCATTACAGGGGATGGCTACACCTTC
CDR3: CAITGDGYTF

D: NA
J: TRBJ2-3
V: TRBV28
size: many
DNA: TGTGCCAGCAGAAACAGGGAGAGCACAGATACGCAGTATTTT
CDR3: CASRNRESTDTQYF

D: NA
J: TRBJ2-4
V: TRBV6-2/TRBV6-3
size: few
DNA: TGTGCCAGCAGTTACCCCGCAGGGGCCGGTGGAAACATTCAGTACTTC
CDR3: CASSYPAGAGGNIQYF

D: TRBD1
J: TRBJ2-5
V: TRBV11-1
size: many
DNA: TGTGCCAGCAGCTTAGCTGGGACAGTCCAAGAGACCCAGTACTTC
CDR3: CASSLAGTVQETQYF

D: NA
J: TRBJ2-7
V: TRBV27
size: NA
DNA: TGTGCCAGCAGTCCCAGACACCCTGAGAGCGGAGAGCAGTACTTC
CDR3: CASSPRHPESGEQYF

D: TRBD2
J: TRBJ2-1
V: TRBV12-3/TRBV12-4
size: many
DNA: TGTGCCAGCAGCAAAACTAGCGGTCCCGGCCCTATTGAGCAGTTCTTC
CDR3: CASSKTSGPGPIEQFF

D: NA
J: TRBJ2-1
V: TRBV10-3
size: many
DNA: TGTGCCATCAGTGAAAGCTATGAGCAGTTCTTC
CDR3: CAISESYEQFF

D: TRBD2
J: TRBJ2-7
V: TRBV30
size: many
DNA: TGTGCCTGGAGGAAGTCTAGCGGGAGCTCCTACGAGCAGTACTTC
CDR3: CAWRKSSGSSYEQYF

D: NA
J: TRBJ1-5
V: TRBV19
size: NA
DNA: TGTGCCAGTAGTACGACAGTGTATCAGCCCCAGCATTTT
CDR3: CASSTTVYQPQHF

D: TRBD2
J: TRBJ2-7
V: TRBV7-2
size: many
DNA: TGTGCCAGCAGCTTATTTTCTTGGGCTAGCGGGAGCCACGAGCAGTACTTC
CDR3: CASSLFSWASGSHEQYF

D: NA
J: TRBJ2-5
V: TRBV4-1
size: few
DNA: TGCGCCAGCAGCCAACTGACCCTGGTCATACAGTACTTC
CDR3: CASSQLTLVIQYF

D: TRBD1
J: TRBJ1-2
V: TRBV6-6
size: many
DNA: TGTGCCAGCAGTTACAAGGGGGCCGATGGCTACACCTTC
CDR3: CASSYKGADGYTF

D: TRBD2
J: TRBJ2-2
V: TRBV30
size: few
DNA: TGTGCCTCCCGGACTAGCGGGAGAAAATCCGGGGAGCTGTTTTTT
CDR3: CASRTSGRKSGELFF

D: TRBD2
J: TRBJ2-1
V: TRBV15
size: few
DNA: TGTGCCGCCAGCAGAGATCTCTATGTGTCTCGGGCCGGGACTAGTGTGAATGAGCAGTTCTTC
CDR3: CAASRDLYVSRAGTSVNEQFF

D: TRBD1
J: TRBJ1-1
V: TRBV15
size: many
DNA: TGTGCCACCAGCCGGCCGCGGGACAGGGCGAACACTGAAGCTTTCTTT
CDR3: CATSRPRDRANTEAFF

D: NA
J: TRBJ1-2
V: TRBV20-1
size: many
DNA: TGCAGTGCTAGATCTGGGGGGCCTGGCTACACCTTC
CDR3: CSARSGGPGYTF

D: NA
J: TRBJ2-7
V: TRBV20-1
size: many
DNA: TGCAGTGCTCCTACAGGGAACGAGCAGTACTTC
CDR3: CSAPTGNEQYF

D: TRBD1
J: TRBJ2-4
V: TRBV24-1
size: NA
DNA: TGTGCCACCAGTGACTCATCGCCACAGGGGAAAAACATTCGGTACTTC
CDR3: CATSDSSPQGKNIRYF

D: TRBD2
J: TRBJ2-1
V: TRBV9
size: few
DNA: TGTGCCAGCAGCGTAGGGTGGGAGGGCCCCTACAATGAGCAGTTCTTC
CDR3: CASSVGWEGPYNEQFF

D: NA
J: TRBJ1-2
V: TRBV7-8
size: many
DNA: TGTGCCAGCAGCTCCGGGGCTCCTATACGGGACTACACCTTC
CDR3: CASSSGAPIRDYTF

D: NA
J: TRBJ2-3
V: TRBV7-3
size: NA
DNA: TGTGCCAGCAGCTCGGGACTCATAGATACGCAGTATTTT
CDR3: CASSSGLIDTQYF

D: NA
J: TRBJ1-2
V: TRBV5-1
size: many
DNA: TGCGCCAGCAGCTTGTGGGCCGAGGATGGCTACACCTTC
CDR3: CASSLWAEDGYTF

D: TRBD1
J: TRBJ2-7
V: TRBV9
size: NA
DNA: TGTGCCAGCAGCGTCCGGGACAGCTCCTGCGAGCAGTACTTC
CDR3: CASSVRDSSCEQYF

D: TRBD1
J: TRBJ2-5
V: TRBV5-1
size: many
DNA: TGCGCCAGCAGCTTGTTTGCGCCGAGACAGGGGGCTTGGAAGACCCAGTACTTC
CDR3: CASSLFAPRQGAWKTQYF

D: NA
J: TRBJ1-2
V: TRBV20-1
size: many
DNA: TGCAGTGCTCGACAGCGGACCTATGGCTACACCTTC
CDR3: CSARQRTYGYTF

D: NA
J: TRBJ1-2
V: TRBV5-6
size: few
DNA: TGTGCCAGCAGCCATGATAACCGGGGGAGGGGTGGCTACACCTTC
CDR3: CASSHDNRGRGGYTF